This TCR beta chain was sequenced during a study of OX40 agonist ivuxolimab in advanced cancers. The study in broad terms: Ivuxolimab, which targeted the costimulatory receptor OX40 (CD134), was an agonistic, fully human IgG2 monoclonal antibody. Peripheral TCRbeta sequencing aimed to test whether ivuxolimab altered TCR sequence diversity and caused clonal T-cell expansion. Patients were allowed to have had prior anti-PD-1, anti-PD-L1 or anti-CTLA-4 therapy, and about 40% of the dose-escalation patients had been treated with checkpoint inhibitors. Of the approximately 53 patients in dose escalation, 19 had hepatocellular carcinoma, about 15 had melanoma, 9 had renal cell carcinoma and 9 had head and neck cancer. Intravenous ivuxolimab was administered to patients every 2 weeks at six dose levels: 0.01, 0.1, 0.3, 1.5, 3 and 10 mg/kg. In the dose-escalation cohort, over 65% of patients were male, and the mean age was roughly 60 years, with a range of roughly 20 to 85. The monotherapy dose-escalation portion (N of about 52 patients) of the phase I ivuxolimab trial is reported in the paper. Partial responses occurred in three dose-escalation patients: two with cutaneous melanoma and one with hepatocellular carcinoma.

The trial excluded patients who had a history of autoimmune disease or who were on systemic immunosuppression. In every dose cohort, peripheral blood was drawn for TCR sequencing at baseline, cycle 4 day 1, and cycle 7 day 1. Samples came from an open-label, multicenter, first-in-human phase I dose-escalation trial of ivuxolimab. Adults with locally advanced or metastatic melanoma, renal cell carcinoma, hepatocellular carcinoma or head and neck squamous cell carcinoma were enrolled in the trial. Before TCR sequencing, CD4+ T cells and CD8+ T cells from peripheral blood were sorted into separate populations. This clone occurred once. This receptor's antigen is unknown. Per-base qualities were not stored, and no clone one base away is much larger. Summary of the overall study and its limitations: In the 0.1-3.0 mg/kg groups, partial responders had among the lowest normalized peripheral clonal expansion, particularly in CD8+ T cells. At doses from 0.1 to 3.0 mg/kg, clonal expansion was seen in both CD4+ and CD8+ blood T cells between baseline and week 6. After ivuxolimab, CD8+ T cells had more expanded clones than CD4+ T cells on average. Antigen specificity was not determined for the clonally expanded peripheral T cells. Low levels of normalized T-cell clonal expansion were also seen in some patients who did not respond.

Genomic DNA was isolated from the sorted cells so that the TCRbeta CDR3 region could be sequenced. The immunoSEQ Assay was used for sequencing of TCRbeta CDR3 regions. TCRdb retrieved this table from immuneACCESS and kept in-frame rearrangements only. Not all clones are present; in checked studies, unresolved V genes account for under half, and no reason is known for the remainder. This sample has over 80,000 clones in its table, and around 90% of those were observed once. Jointly, the top ten make up 1% to 1.3% of the sample. The source was CD4+ or CD8+ T cells sorted from blood, collected in a trial of the OX40 agonist ivuxolimab. This receptor was obtained from an adult with an advanced solid tumor such as melanoma, head and neck, liver or kidney cancer.

CDR3 sequence: CASSQDRDYGYTF. The DNA sequence is given as TGTGCCAGCAGCCAGGACAGAGACTATGGCTACACCTTC. The sequence is built from TRBV14 and TRBJ1-2; TRBD1 could be the D gene, as 6 bases match. Spanning cysteine to phenylalanine, the CDR3 consists of 13 amino acids. Only the CDR3 region is kept as DNA, spanning 39 bases read in frame from base 1. The V end loses 3 bases and the J end loses 3 bases, and a stretch of 8 bases separates them. CDR1 and CDR2, per the germline V gene, are SGHDN and FVKESK.